The sequence of this T cell receptor beta chain was determined in a study of cytomegalovirus exposure and HLA in healthy donors. About the research overall: The use of the same platform for the 110 or so validation repertoires and the 600 to 700 first-cohort repertoires was reported by a later analysis.

Libraries were prepared by immunoSEQ multiplex PCR; TCRdb keeps only in-frame clonotypes and omits some of them. The table shows more than 65,000 clones, with around 96% occurring only once. Concerning this clone itself: What it binds is not known.

V was shortened by 1 base and J by 0 bases, with 13 bases between the two germline ends. The length of the CDR3 is 18 residues. The germline gives CDR1 MDHEN, CDR2 SYDVKM. The donors were part of the roughly 120-subject validation cohort, which stood apart from the roughly 670-subject first cohort. Whole-study results and caveats: The TCR clusters that emerged in the first cohort tended, a later analysis found, to co-occur in the roughly 130 validation repertoires. Specificity for CMV antigens was confirmed in vitro for a few of the CMV-associated chains.

The chain employs TRBV28 and TRBJ2-6; D perhaps matches TRBD2 (5 bases). This clonotype was sampled from a woman aged 18-29 years in good health and CMV-seronegative. What was sequenced was PBMCs. CDR3: CASSLFPGRGSGANVLTF. The CDR3 DNA follows: TGTGCCAGCAGTTTATTCCCTGGCCGGGGCTCTGGGGCCAACGTCCTGACTTTC.